This T cell receptor (beta chain) was found in a study of T cell repertoires in cytomegalovirus infection. V lost 3 bases, J lost 7 bases, and 13 bases lay in between. The CDR3 contains 13 residues. Germline loops: CDR1 MNHEY, CDR2 SVGEGT. One entry per CDR3 protein, called by TCRdb with MiXCR from the reads. Among around 300,000 distinct CDR3 sequences listed, about a quarter were seen once. The genes are TRBV6-2 or TRBV6-3 and TRBJ2-7; D is ambiguous. The sequence came from a human donor in good health (CMV status not recorded). Some clones in this sample may be carry-over from other donors' samples. The sample comprised PBMCs. Written as DNA, the CDR3 is TGTGCCAGCAGTTATTTCGCGAATTGGGAGCAGTACTTC. Its translation is CASSYFANWEQYF.